The 29 T cell receptor beta chains below were found in one sample sequenced in a study of T cells in localized non-small cell lung cancer. Repertoires were generated with immunoSEQ multiplex PCR, while TCRdb's copy carries only in-frame clones and drops some. Of more than 2,000 clones listed, about 32% are singletons. Sequenced here: normal lung tissue next to the tumor, sampled before any cancer treatment. These receptors were taken from a male donor at least 60 years old with stage I squamous cell lung carcinoma.

By sample share, this clone is medium-sized. The chain uses TRBV9 and TRBJ1-5; possible D gene TRBD1, 6 bases. Germline V gives CDR1 SGDLS, CDR2 YYNGEE. V was shortened by 3 bases and J by 7 bases, with 17 bases between the two germline ends. The CDR3 loop spans 15 amino acids. The CDR3 DNA follows: TGTGCCAGCAGCGCCCTAGCAGGGGCGAACCAGCCCCAGCATTTT. Translating it yields CASSALAGANQPQHF.

The chain uses TRBV10-3 and TRBJ2-6; possible D gene TRBD1, 6 bases. Germline assignment: CDR1 ENHRY and CDR2 SYGVKD. CDR3 length equals 18 residues. Deletions cut 3 bases from V and 0 bases from J, with 15 bases between. The CDR3 region is CAISDNMGHSSGANVLTF. The CDR3 DNA sequence: TGTGCCATCAGTGATAATATGGGACATAGCTCTGGGGCCAACGTCCTGACTTTC.

The sample holds a few counts of this clone. The J gene is TRBJ1-1, the V gene TRBV29-1; 9 bases match TRBD1. The CDR3 has 13 residues. Germline loops: CDR1 SQVTM, CDR2 ANQGSEA. V lost 7 bases, J lost 1 base, and 4 bases stayed unmatched. The DNA for the CDR3 is TGCAGCGCTCAACAGGGGGCGAACACTGAAGCTTTCTTT. Its translation is CSAQQGANTEAFF.

This clone was seen more than once but under ten times. The J gene is TRBJ1-2, the V gene TRBV28; 7 bases are shared with TRBD1. The germline gives CDR1 MDHEN, CDR2 SYDVKM. This CDR3 comprises 16 residues. The V gene end was trimmed by 10 bases and the J gene end by 8 bases; junction bases not matched to a gene: 22. The CDR3 reads CATPRGGPLKSEGYTF. The CDR3 coding sequence is TGTGCCACCCCCCGAGGGGGCCCCTTAAAAAGTGAGGGCTACACCTTC.

Here the CDR3 DNA reads TGTGCCAGCAGTTTAGGGACCTTCTACGAGCAGTACTTC. Its protein product is CASSLGTFYEQYF. The chain employs TRBV28 and TRBJ2-7, with D perhaps assigned TRBD1 or TRBD2 (5 bases each). CDR3 length equals 13 residues. Germline CDR1 and CDR2: MDHEN and SYDVKM. V lost 2 bases and J lost 3, with 8 bases in between. The whole variable domain, filled in from reference TRBV28 and TRBJ2-7, reads DVKVTQSSRYLVKRTGEKVFLECVQDMDHENMFWYRQDPGLGLRLIYFSYDVKMKEKGDIPEGYSVSREKKERFSLILESASTNQTSMYLCASSLGTFYEQYFGPGTRLTVT.

The chain carries TRBV6-8 and TRBJ1-1, with D uncertain. The CDR3 contains 15 residues. The V gene's germline CDR1 is MNHGY and CDR2 SAAAGT. Trimming took 5 bases from V and 1 from J, leaving 14 bases between them. The CDR3 here is CASSPDPSKNTEAFF. The CDR3 DNA sequence: TGTGCCAGCAGTCCGGACCCGAGCAAGAACACTGAAGCTTTCTTT.

The sample holds a few counts of this clone. The chain carries TRBV19 and TRBJ1-1; perhaps TRBD1 as D (5 bases). The ends were cut back, 3 bases at V and 1 base at J, with 9 bases in the middle. The CDR3 consists of 14 residues. Germline CDR1 and CDR2: LNHDA and SQIVND (reference sequence). CDR3 amino acids: CASSIDSPNTEAFF. The CDR3, as DNA: TGTGCCAGTAGTATCGACAGTCCGAACACTGAAGCTTTCTTT.

The rearrangement uses TRBV28 and TRBJ1-2; D uncertain. V dropped 4 bases and J dropped 8 bases, with 14 bases sitting between them. The V gene's germline CDR1 is MDHEN and CDR2 SYDVKM. This CDR3 has 13 amino acids. CDR3 DNA sequence: TGTGCCAGCAGTTCCGCCGCAGGCAACGGCTACACCTTC. Its translation is CASSSAAGNGYTF.

This clone was seen a handful of times. The CDR3: CASRLTTGGDQPQHF. DNA for the CDR3: TGTGCCAGCAGGCTCACGACAGGGGGCGATCAGCCCCAGCATTTT. The chain recombines TRBV6-8 with TRBJ1-5; the match to TRBD1 covers 10 bases. The CDR3 is 15 amino acids. The J segment lost 5 bases and the V segment lost 6 bases, leaving 7 bases of the junction unmatched. Germline values: CDR1 MNHGY, CDR2 SAAAGT.

This sequence joins TRBV28 and TRBJ2-5, with a tentative D call TRBD2 (6 bases). CDR1 and CDR2 (germline): MDHEN, SYDVKM. V was pared by 8 bases and J by 2 bases, with 12 bases between. The CDR3 extends over 13 amino acids. The CDR3 spells CASEARGQETQYF. The DNA of the CDR3 is TGTGCCAGCGAGGCGCGGGGACAAGAGACCCAGTACTTC.

The chain carries TRBV5-1 and TRBJ2-2; 7 bases fit TRBD1. After removal of 0 bases from V and 5 bases from J, the junction contained 10 bases not matched to a gene. The CDR3 has 17 amino acids. Per germline, CDR1 SGHRS and CDR2 YFSETQ. For the CDR3, the DNA is TGCGCCAGCAGCTTGGCACCCGGGACAGAAAGGACCGGGGAGCTGTTTTTT. Its protein product is CASSLAPGTERTGELFF. Drawing the rest from reference TRBV5-1 and TRBJ2-2, the complete variable domain is KAGVTQTPRYLIKTRGQQVTLSCSPISGHRSVSWYQQTPGQGLQFLFEYFSETQRNKGNFPGRFSGRQFSNSRSEMNVSTLELGDSALYLCASSLAPGTERTGELFFGEGSRLTVL.

This clone came up a few times. The J gene is TRBJ2-2, the V gene TRBV11-3; a possible D gene is TRBD2 (5 bases). The V end was cut by 5 bases, the J end by 2 bases, with 15 bases between. The CDR3 is 16 residues long. The germline gives CDR1 SGHNT, CDR2 YENEEA. The CDR3 spells CASSQGGGPNTGELFF. The CDR3 nucleotides are TGTGCCAGCAGCCAAGGTGGAGGACCAAACACCGGGGAGCTGTTTTTT.

V is TRBV28 and J is TRBJ2-4, with TRBD1 matching over 12 bases. The ends lost 5 bases at V and 13 bases at J; junction bases unmatched: 9. This CDR3 is built from 14 residues. CDR1 and CDR2 from the germline V gene are MDHEN and SYDVKM. CDR3 DNA sequence: TGTGCCAGCAGTGCCCCCGGGACAGGGGGCATCCAGTACTTC. Encoded protein: CASSAPGTGGIQYF.

The chain couples TRBV9 to TRBJ2-2; unclear D gene. V gave up 4 bases and J gave up 6 bases, with 13 bases separating them. The CDR3 has 14 residues. Germline V CDR1 and CDR2: SGDLS, YYNGEE. The CDR3 reads CASSLKLSSGELFF. In DNA form, the CDR3 reads TGTGCCAGCAGCTTAAAGCTAAGCTCCGGGGAGCTGTTTTTT. Drawing the rest from reference TRBV9 and TRBJ2-2, the complete variable domain is DSGVTQTPKHLITATGQRVTLRCSPRSGDLSVYWYQQSLDQGLQFLIQYYNGEERAKGNILERFSAQQFPDLHSELNLSSLELGDSALYFCASSLKLSSGELFFGEGSRLTVL.

Only a few counts were recorded for this clone. This chain links TRBV28 with TRBJ1-1; TRBD1 matches at 7 bases. Germline-derived CDR1 and CDR2 are MDHEN and SYDVKM. With 7 bases clipped from V and 0 bases from J, the junction kept 2 bases outside the gene matches. The CDR3 length is 13 residues. In nucleotides, the CDR3 is TGTGCCAGCAAGGGACAGATGAACACTGAAGCTTTCTTT. Its protein product is CASKGQMNTEAFF.

This clone is large. V gene TRBV28 combines with J gene TRBJ1-1, with D possibly TRBD1 on 5 matching bases. The CDR3 loop spans 14 amino acids. V lost 6 bases and J 1 base, leaving 12 bases between the germline ends. Looked up from germline, CDR1 is MDHEN and CDR2 is SYDVKM. DNA for the CDR3: TGTGCCAGCAGGCGCGGGGCGGGGAACACTGAAGCTTTCTTT. This translates into CASRRGAGNTEAFF.

This sequence joins TRBV28 and TRBJ1-2; weak D call: TRBD1 (6 bases). CDR1 and CDR2 (germline): MDHEN, SYDVKM. Trimming removed 8 bases at V and 8 bases at J, with 18 bases between. CDR3 size: 13 residues. The CDR3 reads CASASLGGNGYTF. The CDR3 bases are TGTGCCAGCGCAAGTTTAGGGGGGAACGGCTACACCTTC.

This clone showed up just a few times. The chain uses TRBV30 and TRBJ1-5; TRBD1 is a possible D gene (5 bases). The CDR3 contains 15 residues. V lost 4 bases, J lost 6 bases, and 19 bases lay in between. Germline V gene lookup returns CDR1 GTSNPN and CDR2 SVGIG (reference sequence). CDR3 coding DNA: TGTGCCTGGACCAGGCGGGGCGCGGACGGTCAGCCCCAGCATTTT. Translating gives CAWTRRGADGQPQHF.

This clone was observed a few times. This chain joins TRBV6-8 and TRBJ2-7, with D unclear. Between the trimmed V and J ends, which lost 4 bases and 4 bases, there was a span of 11 bases. Germline CDR1 MNHGY, CDR2 SAAAGT. This CDR3 is built from 13 residues. As DNA, the CDR3 is TGTGCCAGCAGTTCCCCATCTACGTACGAGCAGTACTTC. Translation gives CASSSPSTYEQYF.

The J gene is TRBJ1-1, the V gene TRBV11-3; D remains unclear. Per the germline V gene, CDR1 is SGHNT and CDR2 is YENEEA. This CDR3 region has 15 residues. The V end lost 5 bases, the J end lost 3 bases, and 16 bases lay between the germline ends. The CDR3 DNA reads as TGTGCCAGCAGCCTACGGACCGTGGCGGACACTGAAGCTTTCTTT. Protein: CASSLRTVADTEAFF.

This clone was seen a few times. The chain has TRBV11-3 and TRBJ1-2; 7 nucleotides match TRBD1. From germline, CDR1 is SGHNT and CDR2 YENEEA. This CDR3 has 15 residues. The trim removed 4 bases at V and 5 bases at J, leaving 10 bases unmatched. The CDR3 bases are TGTGCCAGCAGCTCACAGGGGAGGGGAATATATGGCTACACCTTC. It is translated as CASSSQGRGIYGYTF.

The rearrangement joins TRBV19 to TRBJ1-1; perhaps TRBD1 as D (6 bases). V lost 8 bases to trimming and J lost 0 bases, with 16 bases between them. The germline gives CDR1 LNHDA, CDR2 SQIVND (reference sequence). This CDR3 contains 15 residues. The chain's CDR3 is CASYRGGPVNTEAFF. The CDR3 DNA reads TGTGCCAGTTATAGGGGGGGCCCAGTGAACACTGAAGCTTTCTTT.

The gene calls are TRBV28 and TRBJ2-2; D is uncertain. V dropped 3 bases and J dropped 0 bases, with 8 bases sitting between them. Germline V CDR1 and CDR2: MDHEN, SYDVKM. The CDR3 spans 15 residues. The CDR3 DNA reads as TGTGCCAGCAGTTTGATTAATTCGAACACCGGGGAGCTGTTTTTT. Its translation is CASSLINSNTGELFF.

The rearrangement joins TRBV28 to TRBJ2-3, with 8 positions matching TRBD1. CDR3 size: 19 residues. CDR1 and CDR2 (germline): MDHEN, SYDVKM. V lost 4 bases, J lost 2 bases, and 17 bases stayed unmatched. The CDR3 region is CASSYPTTTPDRVTDTQYF. The DNA of the CDR3 is TGTGCCAGCAGTTATCCCACCACTACCCCGGACAGGGTCACAGATACGCAGTATTTT. The variable domain in full, completed from reference TRBV28 and TRBJ2-3, reads DVKVTQSSRYLVKRTGEKVFLECVQDMDHENMFWYRQDPGLGLRLIYFSYDVKMKEKGDIPEGYSVSREKKERFSLILESASTNQTSMYLCASSYPTTTPDRVTDTQYFGPGTRLTVL.

By share, this clone ranks as large. The gene calls are TRBV6-8 and TRBJ1-1; D might be TRBD1 (5 bases). The CDR3 length is 13 residues. V lost 2 bases and J lost 5, with 9 bases in between. Germline-derived CDR1 and CDR2 are MNHGY and SAAAGT. CDR3 in DNA: TGTGCCAGCAGTTACCAGGGAAAAACTGAAGCTTTCTTT. Its protein product is CASSYQGKTEAFF.

This clone has just a few counts. The V call is TRBV6-1, the J call TRBJ1-2; D not resolved. Trimming took 0 bases from V and 2 from J, leaving 13 bases between them. Germline lookup yields CDR1 MNHNS and CDR2 SASEGT. The CDR3 has 16 amino acids. The CDR3, as DNA: TGTGCCAGCAGTGAAGCTCTAGGACTGGGAAACTATGGCTACACCTTC. This gives the protein CASSEALGLGNYGYTF.

This clone appeared a single time. This rearrangement joins TRBV28 to TRBJ1-1, with D maybe TRBD1 (6 bases). Germline-derived CDR1 and CDR2 are MDHEN and SYDVKM. Trimming stripped 5 bases from V and 4 bases from J, with 11 bases between. This CDR3 contains 13 residues. CDR3 sequence (DNA): TGTGCCAGCAGTGTGGGGGCGAGCACTGAAGCTTTCTTT. Translation gives CASSVGASTEAFF.

The chain links TRBV9 to TRBJ1-3; a weak D match, TRBD1 (6 bases). The CDR3 is 16 amino acids. V lost 6 bases and J 2 bases, leaving 18 bases between the germline ends. CDR1 SGDLS and CDR2 YYNGEE come from the germline V gene. The CDR3 protein is CASTKGGGIAGNTIYF. CDR3 sequence (DNA): TGTGCCAGCACCAAAGGGGGGGGAATCGCTGGAAACACCATATATTTT. The variable domain in full, completed from reference TRBV9 and TRBJ1-3, reads DSGVTQTPKHLITATGQRVTLRCSPRSGDLSVYWYQQSLDQGLQFLIQYYNGEERAKGNILERFSAQQFPDLHSELNLSSLELGDSALYFCASTKGGGIAGNTIYFGEGSWLTVV.

This clone was counted between two and nine times. The gene calls are TRBV9 and TRBJ2-3, with D unclear. The CDR3 has 14 residues. V gave up 3 bases and J gave up 2 bases, with 10 bases separating them. Germline V gene lookup returns CDR1 SGDLS and CDR2 YYNGEE. CDR3 in DNA: TGTGCCAGCAGCGAAACCCTACCCACAGATACGCAGTATTTT. Its translation is CASSETLPTDTQYF.